The 8 T cell receptor beta chains listed next were all sequenced from one sample in a study of blood T cell repertoires in COVID-19. This table comes from immunoSEQ multiplex PCR, and its TCRdb copy is limited to in-frame clones, with some not included. The table shows under 250,000 clones, with 65% to 90% occurring only once. Input material: peripheral blood. Receptors originate from a man aged 50 to 59 with COVID-19, enrolled during active disease.

V is TRBV15 and J is TRBJ2-2, with D unclear. The germline V and J ends were trimmed by 1 base and 13 bases, with 13 bases remaining between them. The CDR3 length is 13 residues. Looked up from germline, CDR1 is LNHNV and CDR2 is YYDKDF (reference sequence). The CDR3 nucleotides read TGTGCCACCAGCAGAGTTTTGCCAGGTGGGCTGTTTTTT. It translates to CATSRVLPGGLFF.

CDR3 bases: TGTGCCAGTAGTGGCGGGGGAGTTAATAATTCACCCCTCCACTTT. As protein: CASSGGGVNNSPLHF. The J gene is TRBJ1-6, the V gene TRBV19; the D gene is possibly TRBD1 (5 bases). The ends were cut back, 5 bases at V and 5 bases at J, with 13 bases in the middle. Germline lookup yields CDR1 LNHDA and CDR2 SQIVND (reference sequence). The CDR3 is 15 residues long.

The chain has TRBV5-8 and TRBJ2-7; 8 positions match TRBD2. V was clipped by 6 bases and J by 5 bases; unmatched bases: 16. The CDR3 has 16 amino acids. Germline V gene lookup returns CDR1 SGHTS and CDR2 YDEGEE. The CDR3 DNA reads TGTGCCAGCACCTTAACCCTGTCGGGGGGGCTCCACGAGCAGTACTTC. This codes for CASTLTLSGGLHEQYF.

This clone was detected a few times. The rearrangement joins TRBV25-1 to TRBJ1-6, with 7 nucleotides matching TRBD1. Germline values: CDR1 MGHDK, CDR2 SYGVNS. This CDR3 has 15 residues. Trimming cost V 6 bases and J 12 bases; bases outside gene matches: 14. This CDR3 reads CASRKDPGGVLPLHF. CDR3 bases: TGTGCCAGCAGGAAAGACCCAGGGGGAGTCTTACCCCTCCACTTT.

The chain uses TRBV10-2 and TRBJ1-1, with D perhaps matching TRBD1 (5 bases). Germline assignment: CDR1 WSHSY and CDR2 SAAADI. Trimming took off 0 bases at V and 4 bases at J, with 9 bases between the two ends. The CDR3 runs 14 residues. The CDR3 DNA reads as TGCGCCAGCAGTGAGTCTGGGGGGAGCACTGAAGCTTTCTTT. It yields the protein CASSESGGSTEAFF.

The V gene is TRBV10-2, the J gene TRBJ1-2, with 11 bases fitting TRBD1. The V and J ends lost 5 bases and 8 bases, in that order; junction bases with no gene match: 7. The germline V gene encodes CDR1 WSHSY and CDR2 SAAADI. This CDR3 region has 14 residues. The CDR3: CASSPRTGGAGYTF. CDR3 DNA sequence: TGCGCCAGCAGTCCGCGGACAGGGGGCGCCGGCTACACCTTC.

The chain has TRBV7-3 and TRBJ1-2, with TRBD1 matching over 7 bases. Unmatched junction bases numbered 3, after V lost 5 bases and J lost 3 bases. CDR3 length: 13 amino acids. CDR1 and CDR2 (germline): SGHTA, FQGTGA. The CDR3 DNA is TGTGCCAGCAGCGCCGGGACAGACTATGGCTACACCTTC. Its protein is CASSAGTDYGYTF.

The chain joins TRBV7-2 to TRBJ2-5; 15 bases align to TRBD2. The germline CDR1 and CDR2 sequences are SGHTA and FQGNSA. The CDR3 has 15 amino acids. J lost 5 bases, V lost 6 bases, and 4 bases had no gene match. In nucleotides, the CDR3 is TGTGCCAGCAGGGGGACTAGCGGGGGGTACGAGACCCAGTACTTC. It codes for CASRGTSGGYETQYF.